This T cell receptor beta chain was retrieved from a study of T cell repertoires in cytomegalovirus infection. Study context: The public TCR beta signatures pointed to both CMV infection and matching HLA type.

This clonotype has a count of ten or more. The V gene's germline CDR1 is SGHTA and CDR2 FQGNSA. This CDR3 comprises 16 residues. Trimming pared 5 bases from V and 0 bases from J, leaving 13 bases between. TCRdb reprocessed the reads with MiXCR, giving one entry per CDR3 protein. The table includes 200,000 to 300,000 distinct CDR3 sequences, about 12% detected once. This TCR derives from a human donor in good health (CMV status not recorded). Some clones in this sample may be carry-over from other donors' samples. Sequencing was carried out using PBMCs. The V and J genes are TRBV7-2 and TRBJ2-2; TRBD1 might be the D (6 bases). The CDR3 DNA is TGTGCCAGCAGCACTACCGGGACAACGAACACCGGGGAGCTGTTTTTT. Translation gives CASSTTGTTNTGELFF.